This T cell receptor beta chain was found in a study of OX40 agonist ivuxolimab in advanced cancers. Repertoires were generated with immunoSEQ multiplex PCR, while TCRdb's copy carries only in-frame clones and drops some. Of about 83,000 clones in the sample, around 86% are singletons; the top ten hold 0.65% to 0.8%. The CDR3 totals 19 residues. The V end lost 1 base, the J end lost 3 bases, and 22 bases lay between the germline ends. Germline CDR1 is SGHVS and CDR2 is FQNEAQ. The receptor was isolated from an adult with an advanced solid tumor such as melanoma, head and neck, liver or kidney cancer. The chain combines TRBV7-8 with TRBJ1-5, with no clear D. Sequencing used CD4+ or CD8+ T cells sorted from blood, obtained in a trial of the OX40 agonist ivuxolimab. This CDR3 is CASSLVEHGGEPFNQPQHF. The CDR3 nucleotides are TGTGCCAGCAGCTTAGTGGAGCATGGTGGGGAACCATTCAATCAGCCCCAGCATTTT. Looking up the rest from reference TRBV7-8 and TRBJ1-5 gives the full variable domain: GAGVSQSPRYKVAKRGQDVALRCDPISGHVSLFWYQQALGQGPEFLTYFQNEAQLDKSGLPSDRFFAERPEGSVSTLKIQRTQQEDSAVYLCASSLVEHGGEPFNQPQHFGDGTRLSIL.